Below, 27 T cell receptor beta chains from the same sample are listed, as sequenced in a study of T cell responses to AZD1222 COVID-19 vaccine. TCRdb's table, derived via immunoSEQ multiplex PCR, lists solely in-frame clones and lacks some. The profile shows 150,000 to 200,000 clones, 85% to 95% of them singletons. The specimen was peripheral blood, collected on day 0 of AZD1222 vaccination. The receptor set was obtained from an adult in good health.

The chain carries TRBV20-1 and TRBJ2-1, with D unresolved. The germline CDR1 and CDR2 sequences are DFQATT and SNEGSKA (reference sequence). The ends were cut back, 7 bases at V and 6 bases at J, with 10 bases in the middle. This CDR3 region has 11 residues. The CDR3 protein is CSVKGRNEQFF. The CDR3, as DNA: TGCAGTGTGAAGGGCCGCAATGAGCAGTTCTTC.

This chain joins TRBV4-3 and TRBJ1-3, with unresolved D. The CDR3 covers 13 residues. Germline CDR1 reads LGHNA; CDR2 reads YSLEER. Deletions cut 3 bases from V and 1 base from J, with 4 bases between. CDR3 in DNA: TGCGCCAGCAGCCACCTATCTGGAAACACCATATATTTT. Residues: CASSHLSGNTIYF.

The chain employs TRBV6-6 and TRBJ2-2, with 10 bases identical to TRBD2. The V segment lost 7 bases and the J segment 5 bases; nucleotides outside the gene matches: 7. The CDR3 totals 15 residues. CDR1 is MNHNY, CDR2 SVGAGI, per germline (reference sequence). This CDR3 reads CASKSAGGLTGELFF. The DNA for the CDR3 is TGTGCCAGCAAGTCAGCGGGGGGGCTGACCGGGGAGCTGTTTTTT.

The CDR3 DNA is TGTGCCAGCAGCTTAGACGGGACAGGATATGGCTACACCTTC. This translates into CASSLDGTGYGYTF. This chain joins TRBV6-5 and TRBJ1-2; 8 nucleotides match TRBD1. The CDR3 consists of 14 residues. V shed 6 bases and J 5 bases; nucleotides not matched to a gene: 8. Germline V gene sequence: CDR1 MNHEY, CDR2 SVGAGI.

About this clone itself: Other DNA sequences in the sample encode the same CDR3. The chain carries TRBV28 and TRBJ1-2; 8 bases line up with TRBD1. CDR3 size: 14 residues. The V segment lost 5 bases and the J segment 4 bases; nucleotides outside the gene matches: 6. The germline gives CDR1 MDHEN, CDR2 SYDVKM. DNA of the CDR3: TGTGCCAGCAGTCCTCCGGGACAGGCCTATGGCTACACCTTC. Residues: CASSPPGQAYGYTF.

This chain connects TRBV5-1 to TRBJ1-4; possible D gene TRBD1, 5 bases. V dropped 2 bases and J dropped 8 bases, with 13 bases sitting between them. Germline V gene lookup returns CDR1 SGHRS and CDR2 YFSETQ. The CDR3 is 14 residues long. The CDR3 here is CASSLGVSQEKLFF. In DNA, the CDR3 is TGCGCCAGCAGCTTAGGGGTTTCTCAAGAAAAACTGTTTTTT.

This chain uses TRBV6-1 with TRBJ2-7; D call uncertain. Trimming removed 2 bases at V and 3 bases at J, with 14 bases between. The CDR3 covers 15 residues. Germline values: CDR1 MNHNS, CDR2 SASEGT. The CDR3 loop reads CASSENFQESYEQYF. As DNA, the CDR3 is TGTGCCAGCAGTGAAAATTTCCAAGAGAGCTACGAGCAGTACTTC.

The chain has TRBV2 and TRBJ1-4, with TRBD1 identical over 10 bases. The germline V gene has CDR1 SNHLY and CDR2 FYNNEI. This CDR3 has 18 amino acids. V shed 0 bases and J 4 bases; nucleotides not matched to a gene: 8. The CDR3 spells CASSEAVTGGTFNEKLFF. CDR3 DNA: TGTGCCAGCAGTGAAGCGGTGACAGGGGGCACGTTTAATGAAAAACTGTTTTTT.

The chain couples TRBV3-1 (or the pseudogene TRBV3-2) to TRBJ1-1; 10 nucleotides agree with TRBD1. Germline CDR1 LGHDT, CDR2 YNNKEL (reference sequence). The V segment lost 0 bases and the J segment 5 bases; nucleotides outside the gene matches: 3. The CDR3 sequence is 15 residues long. The CDR3 is CASSQEGTGVTEAFF. The CDR3 DNA is TGTGCCAGCAGCCAAGAAGGGACAGGGGTGACTGAAGCTTTCTTT.

The chain combines TRBV6-5 with TRBJ2-7; D unresolved. The CDR3 totals 14 residues. Trimming stripped 7 bases from V and 2 bases from J, with 15 bases between. Per germline, CDR1 MNHEY and CDR2 SVGAGI. CDR3 DNA: TGTGCCAGCACCTCCCCCAAGGTAACCTACGAGCAGTACTTC. This sequence encodes CASTSPKVTYEQYF.

The chain links TRBV11-3 to TRBJ2-3, with 9 nucleotides matching TRBD1. The trim removed 0 bases at V and 2 bases at J, leaving 15 bases unmatched. Germline assignment: CDR1 SGHNT and CDR2 YENEEA. The CDR3 extends over 20 amino acids. The CDR3 sequence: CASSLDPGQGSPYDTDTQYF. In DNA, the CDR3 is TGTGCCAGCAGCTTAGATCCGGGACAGGGATCACCGTACGACACAGATACGCAGTATTTT.

Here the CDR3 DNA reads TGTGCCAGCACCATTACCCCGGGGGGGAACACTGAAGCTTTCTTT. Translated: CASTITPGGNTEAFF. The rearrangement uses TRBV28 and TRBJ1-1; tentative D call: TRBD1 (5 bases). V lost 7 bases, J lost 1 base, and 16 bases lay in between. Germline CDR1 MDHEN, CDR2 SYDVKM. This CDR3 has 15 residues.

The rearrangement links TRBV6-4 to TRBJ1-2; D remains ambiguous. From germline, CDR1 is MRHNA and CDR2 SNTAGT. Trimming cost V 3 bases and J 3 bases, with 8 bases left between them. The CDR3 runs to 13 residues. CDR3 amino acids: CASSEGPDYGYTF. The DNA of the CDR3 is TGTGCCAGCAGTGAAGGGCCTGACTATGGCTACACCTTC.

The CDR3 reads CASSLQQGAGNEQFF. The CDR3 DNA reads as TGCGCCAGCAGCTTGCAACAGGGGGCGGGCAATGAGCAGTTCTTC. The V call is TRBV5-1, the J call TRBJ2-1, with 9 bases aligning to TRBD1. The CDR3 runs 15 residues. With 1 base clipped from V and 6 bases from J, the junction kept 5 bases outside the gene matches. Germline CDR1 SGHRS, CDR2 YFSETQ.

The chain combines TRBV4-1 with TRBJ2-7; TRBD1 matches 9 bases. Germline loops: CDR1 MGHRA, CDR2 YSYEKL. V gave up 1 base and J gave up 7 bases; unmatched junction bases: 8. The CDR3 runs to 15 residues. The CDR3 spells CASSQGTGVFLEQYF. The CDR3 DNA reads TGCGCCAGCAGCCAAGGGACAGGGGTCTTTCTAGAGCAGTACTTC.

The rearrangement uses TRBV12-3 or TRBV12-4 and TRBJ1-5; the D gene is possibly TRBD1 (6 bases). This CDR3 comprises 13 residues. Trimming removed 4 bases at V and 5 bases at J, with 9 bases between. In DNA, the CDR3 is TGTGCCAGCAGTTCCAGGGGTTATCAGCCCCAGCATTTT. This gives the protein CASSSRGYQPQHF.

This chain uses TRBV7-8 with TRBJ1-4, with unresolved D. There are 17 residues in the CDR3. Germline-derived CDR1 and CDR2 are SGHVS and FQNEAQ. The V gene lost 1 base and the J gene lost 6 bases, with 18 bases spanning the gap. The CDR3 protein is CASSLVARRTIHEKLFF. DNA for the CDR3: TGTGCCAGCAGCTTAGTAGCCCGGAGAACAATCCATGAAAAACTGTTTTTT.

The gene calls are TRBV27 and TRBJ1-2, with D perhaps TRBD1 (5 bases). The CDR3 spans 13 residues. The ends were cut back, 3 bases at V and 4 bases at J, with 9 bases in the middle. Germline V gives CDR1 MNHEY, CDR2 SMNVEV (reference sequence). The CDR3 DNA sequence: TGTGCCAGCAGTTTGGAAGGGACCTATGGCTACACCTTC. This codes for CASSLEGTYGYTF.

V usage is TRBV27 and J usage is TRBJ1-2, with TRBD1 matching over 12 bases. CDR3 length equals 18 residues. Per germline, CDR1 MNHEY and CDR2 SMNVEV (reference sequence). After removal of 0 bases from V and 4 bases from J, the junction contained 9 bases not matched to a gene. CDR3 residues: CASSLSGGQGARSYGYTF. The DNA of the CDR3 is TGTGCCAGCAGTTTATCAGGGGGACAGGGGGCTCGAAGCTATGGCTACACCTTC.

This chain links TRBV10-3 with TRBJ1-1, with 8 bases matching TRBD1. Losses at the gene ends were 2 bases for V and 3 bases for J; bases not matched to a gene: 5. This CDR3 has 15 amino acids. CDR1 and CDR2 from the germline V gene are ENHRY and SYGVKD. CDR3 residues: CAISEATGAYTEAFF. The CDR3 bases are TGTGCCATCAGTGAGGCGACAGGGGCCTACACTGAAGCTTTCTTT.

The chain couples TRBV6-5 to TRBJ1-2; tentative D call: TRBD1 (6 bases). The V gene's germline CDR1 is MNHEY and CDR2 SVGAGI. The CDR3 is made up of 14 amino acids. The V gene lost 5 bases and the J gene lost 4 bases, with 14 bases spanning the gap. For the CDR3, the DNA is TGTGCCAGCAGTCTCGGGGGGGACATCTATGGCTACACCTTC. As protein: CASSLGGDIYGYTF.

The chain carries TRBV6-5 and TRBJ2-1; D assignment may be TRBD1 or TRBD2 (7 bases each). The V gene lost 5 bases and the J gene lost 9 bases, with 17 bases spanning the gap. The CDR3 consists of 14 residues. The germline V gene has CDR1 MNHEY and CDR2 SVGAGI. The CDR3 DNA follows: TGTGCCAGCAGTCGTCCAGGGGGGGTCGGTGAGCAGTTCTTC. This gives the protein CASSRPGGVGEQFF.

The chain uses TRBV5-5 and TRBJ1-4, with D perhaps matching TRBD1 (6 bases). The V end lost 0 bases, the J end lost 2 bases, and 11 bases lay between the germline ends. CDR3 size: 16 residues. Per germline, CDR1 SGHKS and CDR2 YYEKEE (reference sequence). CDR3 protein: CASSLAPGVTNEKLFF. The CDR3 nucleotides are TGTGCCAGCAGCTTGGCTCCAGGGGTGACTAATGAAAAACTGTTTTTT.

V gene TRBV27 combines with J gene TRBJ1-2, with no clear D. Germline V gene sequence: CDR1 MNHEY, CDR2 SMNVEV (reference sequence). Trimming stripped 1 base from V and 2 bases from J, with 5 bases between. This CDR3 region has 13 residues. The CDR3 DNA follows: TGTGCCAGCAGTTTATTCAAAAACTATGGCTACACCTTC. As protein: CASSLFKNYGYTF.

CDR3: CASSQDPGRPVLDQPQHF. The CDR3 DNA sequence: TGCGCCAGCAGCCAAGATCCAGGACGCCCCGTCCTAGATCAGCCCCAGCATTTT. The J gene is TRBJ1-5, the V gene TRBV4-1, with no clear D. Trimming removed 0 bases at V and 5 bases at J, with 20 bases between. Germline CDR1 is MGHRA and CDR2 is YSYEKL. The CDR3 loop spans 18 amino acids.

Written as DNA, the CDR3 is TGTGCCAGCAGCCAGACCTCTGGAAACACCATATATTTT. Translation gives CASSQTSGNTIYF. V usage is TRBV6-5 and J usage is TRBJ1-3; D ambiguous. Trimming pared 6 bases from V and 0 bases from J, leaving 6 bases between. Germline V gene data show CDR1 as MNHEY and CDR2 as SVGAGI. This CDR3 has 13 residues.

This clone was detected only a few times. This chain connects TRBV5-4 to TRBJ2-3, with TRBD1 matching 11 bases. The V gene end was trimmed by 3 bases and the J gene end by 3 bases; junction bases not matched to a gene: 3. From germline, CDR1 is SGHNT and CDR2 YYREEE (reference sequence). The CDR3 covers 15 residues. CDR3 amino acids: CASSYGQGATDTQYF. The CDR3 DNA reads as TGTGCCAGCAGCTACGGACAGGGGGCGACAGATACGCAGTATTTT.